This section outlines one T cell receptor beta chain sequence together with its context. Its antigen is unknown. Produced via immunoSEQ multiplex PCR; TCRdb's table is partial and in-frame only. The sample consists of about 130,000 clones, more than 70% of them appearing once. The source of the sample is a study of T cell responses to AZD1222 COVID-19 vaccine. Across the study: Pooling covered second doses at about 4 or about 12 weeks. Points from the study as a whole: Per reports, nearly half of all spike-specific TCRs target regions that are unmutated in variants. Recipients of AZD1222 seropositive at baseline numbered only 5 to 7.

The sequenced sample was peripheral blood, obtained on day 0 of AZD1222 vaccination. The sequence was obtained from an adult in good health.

The CDR3 is CAWSVGVDNYGYTF. CDR3 coding DNA: TGTGCCTGGAGTGTAGGAGTAGATAACTATGGCTACACCTTC. The chain carries TRBV30 and TRBJ1-2; D remains ambiguous. CDR3 length: 14 residues. CDR1 is GTSNPN and CDR2 is SVGIG in the germline V gene (reference sequence). The germline V and J ends were trimmed by 0 bases and 1 base, with 9 bases remaining between them.